A single sample is the source of the 18 T cell receptor beta chains below, sequenced in a study of shared clonotypes between healthy human individuals (dated by TCRdb to the early 2020s). Library method: the immunoSEQ multiplex PCR assay. What TCRdb holds here is the immuneACCESS table cut down to in-frame rearrangements. Part of the clones is not present; checked against another copy, under half of the missing clones reflect an unresolved V gene, and the others are unexplained. The sample has about 1.1 million clones on record, 70% to 85% of them singletons. Clones ranked in the top ten supply roughly 0.9% of the sample. Sequenced input: memory CD4+ T cells from PBMCs. Per the publication, the cell subset or site label means: CD45RA-negative fraction. These receptors all come from a man between 18 and 29 years old in good health. Some clones in this sample may be carry-over from other donors' samples.

The chain combines TRBV29-1 with TRBJ2-6, with D perhaps given as TRBD1 or TRBD2 (6 bases each). The CDR3 length is 20 residues. Per the germline V gene, CDR1 is SQVTM and CDR2 is ANQGSEA. The ends were cut back, 6 bases at V and 2 bases at J, with 29 bases in the middle. This CDR3 reads CSVLPWDSPGDGAGANVLTF. As DNA, the CDR3 is TGCAGCGTCTTACCTTGGGACTCGCCAGGGGATGGAGCTGGGGCCAACGTCCTGACTTTC.

In the case of this clone: Germline is not matched at one junction end, which may reflect a read error. Other DNA sequences from this sample encode an identical CDR3 as well. This chain joins TRBV30 and TRBJ1-3, with a possible D match to TRBD1 (5 bases). This CDR3 is built from 14 residues. Germline V gene sequence: CDR1 GTSNPN, CDR2 SVGIG (reference sequence). CDR3 nucleotide sequence: TGCGCCTGGAGTGGGGGATTCGCTGGAAACACCATATATTTT. It codes for CAWSGGFAGNTIYF.

About this clone: Distinct nucleotide sequences in the sample also encode this CDR3. The chain combines TRBV18 with TRBJ2-7; no clear D. The germline V gene encodes CDR1 KGHSH and CDR2 LQKENI. The CDR3 runs to 12 residues. The V end lost 3 bases, the J end lost 4 bases, and 7 bases lay between the germline ends. For the CDR3, the DNA is TGTGCCAGCTCACCGGCCGGGTACGAGCAGTACTTC. It is translated as CASSPAGYEQYF. The whole variable domain, filled in from reference TRBV18 and TRBJ2-7, reads NAGVMQNPRHLVRRRGQEARLRCSPMKGHSHVYWYRQLPEEGLKFMVYLQKENIIDESGMPKERFSAEFPKEGPSILRIQQVVRGDSAAYFCASSPAGYEQYFGPGTRLTVT.

The chain uses TRBV7-9 and TRBJ2-5; D not certain. V was cut by 3 bases and J by 3 bases, with 8 bases left in between. CDR1 is SEHNR, CDR2 FQNEAQ, per germline (reference sequence). CDR3 length equals 13 residues. Here the CDR3 DNA reads TGTGCCAGCAGCTTTGGTTGGGAAGAGACCCAGTACTTC. It specifies CASSFGWEETQYF. The complete variable domain, with remaining parts taken from reference TRBV7-9 and TRBJ2-5, reads DTGVSQNPRHKITKRGQNVTFRCDPISEHNRLYWYRQTLGQGPEFLTYFQNEAQLEKSRLLSDRFSAERPKGSFSTLEIQRTEQGDSAMYLCASSFGWEETQYFGPGTRLLVL.

The chain uses TRBV18 and TRBJ1-4; D might be TRBD1 (5 bases). V was pared by 3 bases and J by 5 bases, with 7 bases between. Germline CDR1 KGHSH, CDR2 LQKENI. CDR3 length equals 13 residues. This CDR3 is CASSPEGNEKLFF. CDR3 sequence (DNA): TGTGCCAGCTCACCCGAGGGGAATGAAAAACTGTTTTTT.

The chain couples TRBV5-1 to TRBJ1-2, with TRBD1 identical over 7 bases. CDR3 length: 15 amino acids. After removal of 4 bases from V and 0 bases from J, the junction contained 6 bases not matched to a gene. CDR1 SGHRS and CDR2 YFSETQ come from the germline V gene. CDR3 residues: CASSPGTAANYGYTF. The CDR3 nucleotides read TGCGCCAGCAGCCCCGGGACAGCCGCTAACTATGGCTACACCTTC. The full variable domain, in which reference TRBV5-1 and TRBJ1-2 provide the parts outside the CDR3, is KAGVTQTPRYLIKTRGQQVTLSCSPISGHRSVSWYQQTPGQGLQFLFEYFSETQRNKGNFPGRFSGRQFSNSRSEMNVSTLELGDSALYLCASSPGTAANYGYTFGSGTRLTVV.

This chain connects TRBV14 to TRBJ2-7, with D perhaps matching TRBD2 (6 bases). The CDR3 loop spans 15 amino acids. The V end lost 4 bases, the J end lost 2 bases, and 15 bases lay between the germline ends. Germline V lookup: CDR1 SGHDN, CDR2 FVKESK. CDR3 in DNA: TGTGCCAGCAGCCGCCTGGGAGTAGCGGCCTACGAGCAGTACTTC. Translating it yields CASSRLGVAAYEQYF.

The chain carries TRBV6-4 and TRBJ2-1; 9 bases fit TRBD1. This CDR3 has 15 amino acids. CDR1 MRHNA and CDR2 SNTAGT come from the germline V gene. V gave up 5 bases and J gave up 2 bases; unmatched junction bases: 4. CDR3 bases: TGTGCCAGCAGTCGGGACAGGGAACCCTACAATGAGCAGTTCTTC. Its translation: CASSRDREPYNEQFF.

The chain recombines TRBV11-2 with TRBJ1-4; D unclear. CDR1 and CDR2 (germline): SGHAT, FQNNGV. V shed 0 bases and J shed 8 bases, with 10 bases lying between them. CDR3 length: 14 residues. CDR3 coding DNA: TGTGCCAGCAGCTTAGATCGGTTGGAGGAAAAACTGTTTTTT. Translation: CASSLDRLEEKLFF.

The V and J genes are TRBV2 and TRBJ2-5; D gene ambiguous. The CDR3 covers 14 residues. Trimming took 8 bases from V and 5 from J, leaving 18 bases between them. Germline loops: CDR1 SNHLY, CDR2 FYNNEI. The CDR3 sequence is CASVDYTRRETQYF. DNA for the CDR3: TGTGCCAGCGTTGATTACACGCGTAGGGAGACCCAGTACTTC.

V gene TRBV4-1 combines with J gene TRBJ1-2; D unclear. Trimming stripped 5 bases from V and 3 bases from J, with 4 bases between. CDR3 size: 11 residues. The germline V gene has CDR1 MGHRA and CDR2 YSYEKL. CDR3 coding DNA: TGCGCCAGCAGCAGTTACTATGGCTACACCTTC. Its translation is CASSSYYGYTF.

The gene calls are TRBV6-4 and TRBJ2-7, with D perhaps TRBD1 (5 bases). The V end lost 6 bases, the J end lost 6 bases, and 15 bases lay between the germline ends. The germline CDR1 and CDR2 sequences are MRHNA and SNTAGT. This CDR3 has 13 residues. CDR3 coding DNA: TGTGCCAGCAGGAAAAGGGCAGGGCTCGAGCAGTACTTC. It is translated as CASRKRAGLEQYF.

This chain links TRBV28 with TRBJ1-5; no reliable D call. Germline V gene lookup returns CDR1 MDHEN and CDR2 SYDVKM. Deletions cut 7 bases from V and 2 bases from J, with 9 bases between. The CDR3 totals 13 residues. The CDR3 reads CASIKGGNQPQHF. The CDR3 region has the DNA TGTGCCAGCATAAAGGGTGGCAATCAGCCCCAGCATTTT.

This rearrangement joins TRBV5-4 to TRBJ2-7; 11 positions match TRBD2. V lost 3 bases to trimming and J lost 2 bases; unmatched junction nucleotides: 4. Germline CDR1 and CDR2: SGHNT and YYREEE (reference sequence). The CDR3 has 15 residues. The CDR3 here is CASSSLAGGTYEQYF. The CDR3 DNA follows: TGTGCCAGCAGCTCCCTAGCGGGAGGCACCTACGAGCAGTACTTC.

The rearrangement joins TRBV28 to TRBJ1-3; maybe TRBD1 (5 bases). The V end was cut by 5 bases, the J end by 0 bases, with 17 bases between. This CDR3 is built from 17 residues. Per germline, CDR1 MDHEN and CDR2 SYDVKM. The CDR3 nucleotides read TGTGCCAGCAGTAGCCCGGGGCAGAGGAACTCTGGAAACACCATATATTTT. Protein sequence: CASSSPGQRNSGNTIYF.

The chain is built from TRBV27 and TRBJ2-3; 10 nucleotides line up with TRBD2. The CDR3 runs 15 residues. With V trimmed by 4 bases and J by 5 bases, 6 bases remained unmatched. Germline CDR1 is MNHEY and CDR2 is SMNVEV (reference sequence). The CDR3 loop is CASSSHRLAGDTQYF. The DNA of the CDR3 is TGTGCCAGCAGTTCCCACCGACTAGCGGGAGATACGCAGTATTTT.

The chain joins TRBV6-4 to TRBJ2-3; D not certain. CDR1 and CDR2 (germline): MRHNA, SNTAGT. V dropped 6 bases and J dropped 3 bases, with 7 bases sitting between them. CDR3 length: 12 residues. CDR3 amino acids: CASSHGTDTQYF. The CDR3 DNA reads TGTGCCAGCAGCCACGGGACAGATACGCAGTATTTT.

The chain is built from TRBV5-1 and TRBJ2-7, with D unclear. V gave up 3 bases and J gave up 1 base, with 14 bases separating them. Looked up from germline, CDR1 is SGHRS and CDR2 is YFSETQ. The CDR3 is made up of 15 amino acids. Written as DNA, the CDR3 is TGCGCCAGCAGCTATAAGACCTCCCCGTCCTACGAGCAGTACTTC. The encoded protein is CASSYKTSPSYEQYF. Complete variable domain (other parts from reference TRBV5-1 and TRBJ2-7): KAGVTQTPRYLIKTRGQQVTLSCSPISGHRSVSWYQQTPGQGLQFLFEYFSETQRNKGNFPGRFSGRQFSNSRSEMNVSTLELGDSALYLCASSYKTSPSYEQYFGPGTRLTVT.